This T cell receptor beta chain was profiled in a study of T cells in narcolepsy. Study-wide context: Healthy controls were enrolled alongside patients with narcolepsy type 1 or type 2. General study findings and limits: Comparing one patient's CSF and blood CD4+ clonotypes highlighted HCRT- and TRIB2-specific autoreactive clonotypes.

The CDR3 consists of 15 residues. The germline gives CDR1 SGHAT, CDR2 FQNNGV. Losses at the gene ends were 4 bases for V and 6 bases for J; bases not matched to a gene: 6. In its sample, this clone was seen a few times. The antigen remains unidentified. Generated by immunoSEQ multiplex PCR, the TCRdb table keeps only in-frame clones and is missing some. The sample has tens of thousands of clones, around 86% seen once. Sequencing was performed on memory (CD45RA-) CD4+ T cells from blood. The TCR was taken from a human donor in good health. This rearrangement joins TRBV11-2 to TRBJ2-2, with 9 bases aligning to TRBD1. CDR3 sequence: CASSSNRGRPGELFF. DNA of the CDR3: TGTGCCAGCAGCTCCAACAGGGGGCGCCCCGGGGAGCTGTTTTTT. Filled out from reference TRBV11-2 and TRBJ2-2, the complete variable domain reads EAGVAQSPRYKIIEKRQSVAFWCNPISGHATLYWYQQILGQGPKLLIQFQNNGVVDDSQLPKDRFSAERLKGVDSTLKIQPAKLEDSAVYLCASSSNRGRPGELFFGEGSRLTVL.